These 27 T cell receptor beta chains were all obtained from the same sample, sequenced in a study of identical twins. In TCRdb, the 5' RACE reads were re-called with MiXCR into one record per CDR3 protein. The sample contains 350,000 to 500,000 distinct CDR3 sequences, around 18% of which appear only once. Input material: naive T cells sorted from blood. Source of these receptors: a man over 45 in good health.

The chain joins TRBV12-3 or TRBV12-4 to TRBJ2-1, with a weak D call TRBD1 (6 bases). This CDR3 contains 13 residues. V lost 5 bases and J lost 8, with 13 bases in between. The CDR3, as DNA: TGTGCCAGCAGTCCCCAGGGGTGGGATGAGCAGTTCTTC. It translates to CASSPQGWDEQFF.

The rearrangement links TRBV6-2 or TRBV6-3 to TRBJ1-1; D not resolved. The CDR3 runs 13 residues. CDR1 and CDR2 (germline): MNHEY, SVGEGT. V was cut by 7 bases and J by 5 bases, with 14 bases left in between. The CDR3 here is CASTHGVRTEAFF. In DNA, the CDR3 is TGTGCCAGCACTCACGGCGTTCGAACTGAAGCTTTCTTT.

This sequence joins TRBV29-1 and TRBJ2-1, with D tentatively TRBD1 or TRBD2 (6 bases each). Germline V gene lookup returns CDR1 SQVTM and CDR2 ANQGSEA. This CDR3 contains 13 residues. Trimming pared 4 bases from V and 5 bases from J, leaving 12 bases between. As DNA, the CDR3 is TGCAGCGTTGCGGGGGCCACCCACAATGAGCAGTTCTTC. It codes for CSVAGATHNEQFF.

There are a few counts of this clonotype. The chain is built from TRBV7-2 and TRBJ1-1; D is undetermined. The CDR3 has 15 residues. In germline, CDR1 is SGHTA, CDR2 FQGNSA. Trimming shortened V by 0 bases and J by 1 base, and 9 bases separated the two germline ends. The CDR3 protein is CASSLAGLQNTEAFF. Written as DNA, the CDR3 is TGTGCCAGCAGCTTAGCCGGATTACAGAACACTGAAGCTTTCTTT.

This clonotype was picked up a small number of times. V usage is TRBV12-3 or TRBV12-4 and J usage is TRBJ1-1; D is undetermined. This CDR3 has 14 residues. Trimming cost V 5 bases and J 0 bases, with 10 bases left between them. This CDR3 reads CASSLRALNTEAFF. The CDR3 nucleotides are TGTGCCAGCAGTCTCCGGGCCTTGAACACTGAAGCTTTCTTT.

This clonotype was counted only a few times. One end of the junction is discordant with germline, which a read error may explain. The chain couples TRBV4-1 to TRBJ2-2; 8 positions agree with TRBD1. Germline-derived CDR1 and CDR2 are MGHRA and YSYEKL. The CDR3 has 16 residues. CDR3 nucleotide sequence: TGCGCCAGCAGACAAGCCGGGACAGGCGACACCGGGGAGCTGTTTTTT. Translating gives CASRQAGTGDTGELFF.

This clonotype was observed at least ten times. CDR3 bases: TGTGCCAGCTCACCTTCCGGGGCAGGGACTGAAGCTTTCTTT. Translating gives CASSPSGAGTEAFF. This sequence joins TRBV18 and TRBJ1-1; tentative D call: TRBD1 (5 bases). V lost 3 bases and J 5 bases, leaving 13 bases between the germline ends. The CDR3 contains 14 residues. CDR1 is KGHSH and CDR2 is LQKENI in the germline V gene.

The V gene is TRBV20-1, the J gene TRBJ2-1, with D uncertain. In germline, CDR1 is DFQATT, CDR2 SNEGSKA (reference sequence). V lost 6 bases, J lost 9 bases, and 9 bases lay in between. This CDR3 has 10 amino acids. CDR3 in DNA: TGCAGTGCCACCGCTAGTGAGCAGTTCTTC. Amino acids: CSATASEQFF.

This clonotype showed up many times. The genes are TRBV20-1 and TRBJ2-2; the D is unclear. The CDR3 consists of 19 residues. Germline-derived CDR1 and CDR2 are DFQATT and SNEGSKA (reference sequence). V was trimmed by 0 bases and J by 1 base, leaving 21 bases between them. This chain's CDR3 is CSAREAMAFSPRNTGELFF. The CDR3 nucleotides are TGCAGTGCTAGAGAGGCGATGGCGTTTTCTCCCCGGAACACCGGGGAGCTGTTTTTT.

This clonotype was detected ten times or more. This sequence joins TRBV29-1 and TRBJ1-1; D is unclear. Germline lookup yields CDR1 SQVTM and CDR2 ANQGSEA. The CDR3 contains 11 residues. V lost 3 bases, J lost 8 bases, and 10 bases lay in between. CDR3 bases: TGCAGCGTTGAGAGGGATGGCGAAGCTTTCTTT. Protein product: CSVERDGEAFF.

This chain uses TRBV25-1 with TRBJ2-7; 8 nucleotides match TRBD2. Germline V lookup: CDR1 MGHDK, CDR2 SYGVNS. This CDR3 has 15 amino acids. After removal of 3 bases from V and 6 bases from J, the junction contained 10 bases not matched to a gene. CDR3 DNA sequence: TGTGCCAGCAGTGAGAGCCGGGGGGGCCTGAGCGAGCAGTACTTC. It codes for CASSESRGGLSEQYF.

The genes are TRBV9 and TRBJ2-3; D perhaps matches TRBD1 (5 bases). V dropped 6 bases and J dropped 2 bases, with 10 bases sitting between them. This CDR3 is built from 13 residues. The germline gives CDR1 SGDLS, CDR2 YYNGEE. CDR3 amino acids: CASTGITTDTQYF. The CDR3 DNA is TGTGCCAGCACAGGGATCACCACAGATACGCAGTATTTT. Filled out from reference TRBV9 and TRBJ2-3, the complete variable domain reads DSGVTQTPKHLITATGQRVTLRCSPRSGDLSVYWYQQSLDQGLQFLIQYYNGEERAKGNILERFSAQQFPDLHSELNLSSLELGDSALYFCASTGITTDTQYFGPGTRLTVL.

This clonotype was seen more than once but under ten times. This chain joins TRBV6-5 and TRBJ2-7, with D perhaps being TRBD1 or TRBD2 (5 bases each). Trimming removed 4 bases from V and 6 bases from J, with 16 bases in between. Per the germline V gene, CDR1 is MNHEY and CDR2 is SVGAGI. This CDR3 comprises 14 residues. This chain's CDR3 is CASSSDILRGEQYF. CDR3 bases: TGTGCCAGCAGTTCCGACATATTGAGGGGCGAGCAGTACTTC.

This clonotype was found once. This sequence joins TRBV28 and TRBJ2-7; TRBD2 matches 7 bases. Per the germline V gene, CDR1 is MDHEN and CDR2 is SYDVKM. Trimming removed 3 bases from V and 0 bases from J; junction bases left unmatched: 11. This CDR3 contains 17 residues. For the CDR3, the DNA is TGTGCCAGCAGTTTCCTTATGGGGGGGTCGAACTCCTACGAGCAGTACTTC. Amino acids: CASSFLMGGSNSYEQYF.

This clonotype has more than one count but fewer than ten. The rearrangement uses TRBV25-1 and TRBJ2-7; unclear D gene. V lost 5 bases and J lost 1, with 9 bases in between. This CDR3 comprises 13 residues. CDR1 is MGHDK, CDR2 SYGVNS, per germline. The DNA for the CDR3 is TGTGCCAGCAGTTGGGCGGAGTCCTACGAGCAGTACTTC. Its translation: CASSWAESYEQYF.

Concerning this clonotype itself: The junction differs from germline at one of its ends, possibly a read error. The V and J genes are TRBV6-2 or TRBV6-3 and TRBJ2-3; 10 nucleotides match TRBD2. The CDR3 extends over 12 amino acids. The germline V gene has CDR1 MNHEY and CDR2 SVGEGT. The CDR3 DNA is TGTGCCAGCAGTTACGGGACTAGCGCCCCTCTTTTT. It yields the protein CASSYGTSAPLF.

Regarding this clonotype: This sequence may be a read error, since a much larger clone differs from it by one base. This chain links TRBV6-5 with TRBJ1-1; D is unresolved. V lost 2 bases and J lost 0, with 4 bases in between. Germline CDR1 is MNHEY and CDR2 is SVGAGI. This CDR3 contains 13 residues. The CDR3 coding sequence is TGTGCCAGCAGTTACGGGATGAACACTGAAGCTTTCTTT. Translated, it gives CASSYGMNTEAFF.

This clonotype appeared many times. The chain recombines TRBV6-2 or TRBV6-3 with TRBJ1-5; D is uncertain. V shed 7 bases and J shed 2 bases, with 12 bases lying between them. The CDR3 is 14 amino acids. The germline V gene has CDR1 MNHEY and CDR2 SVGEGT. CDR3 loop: CASTPDWGNQPQHF. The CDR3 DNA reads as TGTGCCAGCACCCCGGACTGGGGCAATCAGCCCCAGCATTTT.

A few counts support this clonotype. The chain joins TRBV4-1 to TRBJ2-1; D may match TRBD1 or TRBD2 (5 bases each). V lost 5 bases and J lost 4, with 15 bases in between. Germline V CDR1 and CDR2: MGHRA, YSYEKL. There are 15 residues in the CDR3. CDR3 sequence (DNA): TGCGCCAGCAGCAAGTCCCGGGACGGATACAATGAGCAGTTCTTC. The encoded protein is CASSKSRDGYNEQFF.

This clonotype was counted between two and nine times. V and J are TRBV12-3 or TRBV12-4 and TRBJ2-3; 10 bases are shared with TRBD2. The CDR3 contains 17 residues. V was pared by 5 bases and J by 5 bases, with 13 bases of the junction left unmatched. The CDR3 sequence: CASSPSGLAGVVDTQYF. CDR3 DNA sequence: TGTGCCAGCAGTCCCTCCGGGCTAGCGGGGGTTGTAGATACGCAGTATTTT.

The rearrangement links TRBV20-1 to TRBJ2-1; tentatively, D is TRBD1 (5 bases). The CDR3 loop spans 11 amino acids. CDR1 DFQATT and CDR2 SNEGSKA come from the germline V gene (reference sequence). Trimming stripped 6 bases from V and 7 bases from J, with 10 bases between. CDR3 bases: TGCAGTGCCCGAAGGGGTAATGAGCAGTTCTTC. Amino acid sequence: CSARRGNEQFF.

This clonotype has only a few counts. The CDR3: CSVVPASKINGHSPLHF. The DNA of the CDR3 is TGCAGCGTTGTACCGGCTTCAAAGATCAACGGGCATTCACCCCTCCACTTT. The chain combines TRBV29-1 with TRBJ1-6; no reliable D call. The CDR3 covers 17 residues. CDR1 is SQVTM and CDR2 is ANQGSEA in the germline V gene. V gave up 4 bases and J gave up 8 bases, with 24 bases separating them.

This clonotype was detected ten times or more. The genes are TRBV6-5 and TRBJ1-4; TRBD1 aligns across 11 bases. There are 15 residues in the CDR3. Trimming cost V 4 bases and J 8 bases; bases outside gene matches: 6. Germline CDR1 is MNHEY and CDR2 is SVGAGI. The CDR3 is CASSSGTGGREKLFF. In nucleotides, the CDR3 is TGTGCCAGCAGTTCCGGGACAGGGGGTCGGGAAAAACTGTTTTTT.

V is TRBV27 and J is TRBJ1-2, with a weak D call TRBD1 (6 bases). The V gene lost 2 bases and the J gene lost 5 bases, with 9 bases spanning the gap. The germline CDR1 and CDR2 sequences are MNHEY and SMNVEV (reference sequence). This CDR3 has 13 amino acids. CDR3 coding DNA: TGTGCCAGCAGTTTAACGGACAGATATGGCTACACCTTC. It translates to CASSLTDRYGYTF.

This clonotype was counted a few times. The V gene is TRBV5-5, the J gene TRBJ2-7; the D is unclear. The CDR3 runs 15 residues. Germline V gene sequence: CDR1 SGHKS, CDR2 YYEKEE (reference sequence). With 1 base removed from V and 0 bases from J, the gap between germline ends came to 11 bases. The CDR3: CASSLRAANSYEQYF. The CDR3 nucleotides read TGTGCCAGCAGCTTGCGGGCCGCAAACTCCTACGAGCAGTACTTC.

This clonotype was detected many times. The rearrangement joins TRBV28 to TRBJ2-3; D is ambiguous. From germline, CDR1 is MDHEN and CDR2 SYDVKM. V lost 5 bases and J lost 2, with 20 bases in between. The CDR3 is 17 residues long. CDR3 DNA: TGTGCCAGCAGTCCCTGGCCAGCCACCAAGAACACAGATACGCAGTATTTT. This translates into CASSPWPATKNTDTQYF. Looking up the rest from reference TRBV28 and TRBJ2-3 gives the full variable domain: DVKVTQSSRYLVKRTGEKVFLECVQDMDHENMFWYRQDPGLGLRLIYFSYDVKMKEKGDIPEGYSVSREKKERFSLILESASTNQTSMYLCASSPWPATKNTDTQYFGPGTRLTVL.

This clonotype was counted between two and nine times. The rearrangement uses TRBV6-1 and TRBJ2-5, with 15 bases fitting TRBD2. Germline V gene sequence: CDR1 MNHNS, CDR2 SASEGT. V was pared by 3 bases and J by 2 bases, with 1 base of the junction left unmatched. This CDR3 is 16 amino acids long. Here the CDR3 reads CASSEGLAGGQETQYF. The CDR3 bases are TGTGCCAGCAGTGAGGGACTAGCGGGGGGACAAGAGACCCAGTACTTC.